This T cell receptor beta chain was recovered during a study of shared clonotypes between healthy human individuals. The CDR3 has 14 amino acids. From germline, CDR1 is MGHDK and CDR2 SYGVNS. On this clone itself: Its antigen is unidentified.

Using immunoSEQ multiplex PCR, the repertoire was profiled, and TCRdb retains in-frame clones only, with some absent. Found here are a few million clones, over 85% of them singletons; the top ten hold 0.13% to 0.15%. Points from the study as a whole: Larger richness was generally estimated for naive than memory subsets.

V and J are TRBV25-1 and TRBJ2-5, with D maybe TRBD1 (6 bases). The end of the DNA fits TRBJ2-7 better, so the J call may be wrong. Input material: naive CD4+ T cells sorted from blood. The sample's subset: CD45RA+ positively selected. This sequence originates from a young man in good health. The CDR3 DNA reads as TGTGCCAGCAGGGGAGAGAGGGGGACCTACGAGCAGTACTTC. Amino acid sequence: CASRGERGTYEQYF.